The clone carrying this TCR beta chain was seen just once. Antigen: not known. The CDR3 length is 12 residues. Deletions cut 9 bases from V and 4 bases from J, with 10 bases between. The germline V gene has CDR1 SGHVS and CDR2 FNYEAQ. The data belong to a study of vaccination and CD4 T cells after COVID-19. Whole-study context: Two Hispanic individuals were among six male and four female convalescent patients. Control cultures used a CEFX viral epitope pool, an HIV-1 Nef peptide pool, or no peptide. Study-level findings and limits: Within the convalescent patients, a median about 89% of the SARS-CoV-2-reactive clones were ones that appeared only post-vaccination.

Treatment here: 10-day PBMC culture with coronavirus spike peptide pools or control peptides (ViraFEST assay). The unexposed donor gave CD4+ T cells before the COVID-19 pandemic (2011-2018). For ViraFEST, peptide pools expanded antigen-specific T cells, after which the TCRs were sequenced. The Oncomine TCR Beta short-read assay sequenced DNA from cultured CD4+ T cells. One entry per CDR3 protein, called by TCRdb with MiXCR from the PCR reads. The sample lists approximately 7,600 distinct CDR3 sequences; roughly 45% were seen once. The sequence was obtained from a human donor in good health. Sequencing used CD4+ T cells from blood, cultured in vitro. This sequence joins TRBV7-6 and TRBJ1-3, with a tentative D call TRBD1 (6 bases). The DNA of the CDR3 is TGTGCCAGTGGGGGCTACGGAAACACCATATATTTT. It encodes CASGGYGNTIYF.